This T cell receptor beta chain came from a study of early T cells in non-severe SARS-CoV-2 infection. At the level of the study: Sequencing used unsorted whole-blood bulk RNA, so chains lack pairing.

General study results and limits: A preference for anti-spike CD8 responses marked VDJdb matching, which missed private and CD4 specificities.

This clonotype is large in the sample. What it binds is unknown. The CDR3 length is 15 residues. Germline V gene data show CDR1 as LGHDT and CDR2 as YNNKEL (reference sequence). Trimming cost V 1 base and J 3 bases; bases outside gene matches: 2. Individual cDNA molecules each received unique molecular identifiers attached to them. TCRdb re-called the 5' RACE reads with MiXCR, one entry per CDR3 protein. The sample has roughly 50,000 distinct CDR3 sequences, around 6.5% seen once. The genes are TRBV3-1 and TRBJ2-7, with 11 bases fitting TRBD2. The sequence was collected from an adult who was a healthcare worker with PCR-confirmed SARS-CoV-2 infection or an uninfected control (not recorded which). The source was whole blood, collected at baseline. CDR3: CASSQGLAGLYEQYF. CDR3 DNA sequence: TGTGCCAGCAGCCAAGGACTAGCGGGACTCTACGAGCAGTACTTC.